This T cell receptor (beta chain) is from a study of identical twins. One entry per CDR3 protein, called by TCRdb with MiXCR from the 5' RACE reads. Among nearly 900,000 distinct CDR3 sequences listed, around 12% were seen once. This clonotype was seen a few times. The V end lost 4 bases, the J end lost 7 bases, and 14 bases lay between the germline ends. The germline V gene encodes CDR1 DFQATT and CDR2 SNEGSKA (reference sequence). This CDR3 spans 14 amino acids. The sample was also linked to a second study, of yellow fever vaccine responses in identical twins.

The sample was PBMCs. The TCR sequence derives from a woman aged 18-30 years in good health. The V gene is TRBV20-1, the J gene TRBJ1-6, with a tentative D call TRBD1 (5 bases). The CDR3 reads CSATPAGRNSPLHF. CDR3 bases: TGCAGTGCTACTCCGGCAGGGAGAAATTCACCCCTCCACTTT.